This is a list of T cell receptor beta chains from one sample in a study of PD-L1 blockade in urothelial cancer. TCRdb's copy holds only in-frame clones and misses some; the assay was immunoSEQ multiplex PCR. Of about 80,000 clones listed, about 85% are singletons. The sample consisted of PBMCs, taken around atezolizumab (anti-PD-L1) treatment. The source of these receptors is a man between 35 and 55 years old with urothelial cancer. CDR3s include the opening cysteine and the closing phenylalanine or tryptophan. A D gene is named only where the DNA matches it firmly. Part of the rows lack a size; the others show once, few, many or a class for expanded clones.

d_call clone_size j_call cdr3_length v_call cdr3_nt cdr3_aa
. once TRBJ2-7 16 TRBV30 TGTGCCTGGAGTGTCGGCGGCGGAGGGGCTCCCTACGAGCAGTACTTC CAWSVGGGGAPYEQYF
TRBD1 few TRBJ1-2 15 TRBV27 TGTGCCAGCAGTTTAACTATGTCAGGGGGCAACGGCTACACCTTC CASSLTMSGGNGYTF
TRBD1 . TRBJ2-1 14 TRBV28 TGTGCCAGCAGCCGGACAGGGGAAAACAATGAGCAGTTCTTC CASSRTGENNEQFF
. . TRBJ1-1 14 TRBV5-6 TGTGCCAGCAGCTTGGGGACACTGAACACTGAAGCTTTCTTT CASSLGTLNTEAFF
TRBD2 . TRBJ2-1 13 TRBV30 TGTGCCCTCGGGCGGGAGTGGATCAATGAGCAGTTCTTC CALGREWINEQFF
. few TRBJ1-5 14 TRBV5-8 TGTGCCAGCATCAGGTTGTCGGGCAATCAGCCCCAGCATTTT CASIRLSGNQPQHF
. . TRBJ2-4 15 TRBV5-1 TGCGCCAGCAGCTTTGGAAGGGGCCTTCTAAACATTCAGTACTTC CASSFGRGLLNIQYF
TRBD2 . TRBJ2-5 17 TRBV7-9 TGTGCCAGCAGCTCGGCTCAGGGACTAGCGGGAGCGGAGACCCAGTACTTC CASSSAQGLAGAETQYF
TRBD1 . TRBJ2-1 17 TRBV7-9 TGTGCCAGCAGCTTACTCGGGACAGGGGGCGTCCACAATGAGCAGTTCTTC CASSLLGTGGVHNEQFF
TRBD1 . TRBJ1-1 16 TRBV7-9 TGTGCCAGCAGCTCAGCGACAGGGTTTTGGAACACTGAAGCTTTCTTT CASSSATGFWNTEAFF
TRBD1 . TRBJ1-4 13 TRBV30 TGTGCCTGGGCGACAGGGGTGGATGAAAAACTGTTTTTT CAWATGVDEKLFF
. . TRBJ1-2 15 TRBV7-8 TGTGCCAGCAGCTTAAATAGACAGGTGAACTATGGCTACACCTTC CASSLNRQVNYGYTF